This T cell receptor beta chain was documented in a study of cytomegalovirus exposure and HLA in healthy donors. CDR3 length equals 14 residues. V lost 6 bases and J lost 5, with 16 bases in between. Germline CDR1 SEHNR, CDR2 FQNEAQ (reference sequence). PCR involved 60 Vbeta and 13 Jbeta primers. The repertoire was sequenced with immunoSEQ multiplex PCR; TCRdb's copy has only in-frame clones and lacks some. Here the sample spans roughly 200,000 clones, roughly 80% being singletons. Sequenced sample: PBMCs. The source is a woman aged 18 to 35 in good health and CMV-seronegative. The rearrangement joins TRBV7-9 to TRBJ2-5; D is possibly TRBD1 (7 bases). The CDR3 DNA is TGTGCCAGCAGACCAGGGGGAGGCAGGGAGACCCAGTACTTC. This codes for CASRPGGGRETQYF.